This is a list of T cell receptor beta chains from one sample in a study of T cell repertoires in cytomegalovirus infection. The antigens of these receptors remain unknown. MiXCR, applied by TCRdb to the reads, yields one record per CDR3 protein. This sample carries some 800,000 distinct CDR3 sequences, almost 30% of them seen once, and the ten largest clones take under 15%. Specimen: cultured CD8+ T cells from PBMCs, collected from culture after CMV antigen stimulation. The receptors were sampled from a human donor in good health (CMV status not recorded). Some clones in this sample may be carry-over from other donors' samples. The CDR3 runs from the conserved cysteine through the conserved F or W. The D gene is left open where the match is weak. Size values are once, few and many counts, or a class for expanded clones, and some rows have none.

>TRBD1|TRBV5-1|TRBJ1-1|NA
CASSFSVGQGNTEAFF
TGCGCCAGCAGCTTTAGCGTGGGACAGGGTAACACTGAAGCTTTCTTT
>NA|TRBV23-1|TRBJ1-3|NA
CASSQSRRLSGNTIYF
TGCGCCAGCAGTCAATCGAGACGGCTCTCTGGAAACACCATATATTTT
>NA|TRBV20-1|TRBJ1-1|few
CSARDPDTEAFF
TGCAGTGCTAGAGATCCTGACACTGAAGCTTTCTTT
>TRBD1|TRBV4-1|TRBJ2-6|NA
CASSQGAGGTGANVLTF
TGCGCCAGCAGCCAAGGGGCAGGGGGTACTGGGGCCAACGTCCTGACTTTC
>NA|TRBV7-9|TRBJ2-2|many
CASSFRATGELFF
TGTGCCAGCAGCTTTCGAGCCACCGGGGAGCTGTTTTTT
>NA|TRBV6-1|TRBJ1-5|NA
CASSWGYDNQPQHF
TGTGCCAGCAGCTGGGGGTATGACAATCAGCCCCAGCATTTT
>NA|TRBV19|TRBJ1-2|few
CASSPRTAGDYGYTF
TGTGCCAGTAGTCCCCGGACAGCGGGGGACTATGGCTACACCTTC
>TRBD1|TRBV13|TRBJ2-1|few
CASSLTTGVSYNEQFF
TGTGCCAGCAGCCTGACAACAGGGGTGTCCTACAATGAGCAGTTCTTC
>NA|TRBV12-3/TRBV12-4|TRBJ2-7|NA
CVSSPSLTYEQYF
TGTGTCAGCAGTCCGAGCCTTACCTACGAGCAGTACTTC
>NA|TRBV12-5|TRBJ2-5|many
CASGFEFPGHSETQYF
TGTGCTAGTGGTTTTGAATTCCCGGGACATTCGGAGACCCAGTACTTC
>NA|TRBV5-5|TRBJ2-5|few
CASSVFMGETQYF
TGTGCCAGCAGCGTATTCATGGGGGAGACCCAGTACTTC
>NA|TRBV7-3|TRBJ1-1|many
CASSKTAGQGTEAFF
TGTGCCAGCAGCAAGACTGCGGGGCAAGGAACTGAAGCTTTCTTT
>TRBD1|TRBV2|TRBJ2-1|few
CASIGQGAPDLAYNEQFF
TGTGCCAGCATCGGACAGGGTGCCCCTGACCTAGCCTACAATGAGCAGTTCTTC
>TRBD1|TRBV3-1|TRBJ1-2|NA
CASSQDRLGGAGIMNYGYTF
TGTGCCAGCAGCCAAGATCGGTTAGGGGGCGCCGGGATTATGAACTATGGCTACACCTTC
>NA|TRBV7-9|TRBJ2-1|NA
CASSSAGGREFF
TGTGCCAGCAGCTCAGCGGGCGGAAGGGAGTTCTTC
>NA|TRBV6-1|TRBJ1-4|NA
CASSEEPIEKLFF
TGTGCCAGCAGTGAAGAACCCATAGAAAAACTGTTTTTT
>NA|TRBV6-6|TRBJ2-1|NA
CASSYSGPGASYNEQFF
TGTGCCAGCAGTTACTCGGGTCCGGGGGCGAGCTACAATGAGCAGTTCTTC
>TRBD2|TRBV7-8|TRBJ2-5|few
CASSAIAGGAKTQYF
TGTGCCAGCAGCGCGATAGCGGGGGGGGCGAAGACCCAGTACTTC
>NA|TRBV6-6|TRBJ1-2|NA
CASSYTITGYYGYTF
TGTGCCAGCAGTTATACCATAACAGGGTACTATGGCTACACCTTC
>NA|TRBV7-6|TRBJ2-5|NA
CASGLVPQETQYF
TGTGCCAGCGGGCTTGTCCCTCAAGAGACCCAGTACTTC
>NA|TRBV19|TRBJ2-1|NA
CASMRRGSYNEQFF
TGTGCCAGTATGCGGCGGGGATCCTACAATGAGCAGTTCTTC
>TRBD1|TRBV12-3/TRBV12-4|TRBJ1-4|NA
CASSLLHWTGGSMGEKLFF
TGTGCCAGCAGTTTACTCCACTGGACAGGGGGATCTATGGGTGAAAAACTGTTTTTT
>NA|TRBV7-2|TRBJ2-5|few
CASNSPSDWETQYF
TGTGCCAGCAACTCGCCTTCGGATTGGGAGACCCAGTACTTC
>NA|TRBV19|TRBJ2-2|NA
CASSPYLGDSERRTGELFF
TGTGCCAGTAGTCCTTACTTGGGGGACTCGGAACGTAGAACCGGGGAGCTGTTTTTT
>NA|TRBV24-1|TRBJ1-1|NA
CATSDYAYTEAFF
TGTGCCACCAGTGATTACGCCTACACTGAAGCTTTCTTT
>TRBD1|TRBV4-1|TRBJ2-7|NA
CARDYRGAVEQYF
TGCGCCAGAGATTACAGGGGGGCTGTCGAGCAGTACTTC
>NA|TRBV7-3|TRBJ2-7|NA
CASSTDGGRGRSYEQYF
TGTGCCAGCAGCACGGACGGAGGTCGAGGTCGCTCCTACGAGCAGTACTTC
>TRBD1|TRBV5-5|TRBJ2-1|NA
CASSLAPRTGDDEQFF
TGTGCCAGCAGCTTGGCGCCCCGGACAGGGGACGATGAGCAGTTCTTC
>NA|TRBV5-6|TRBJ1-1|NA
CASSWGPEGTEAFF
TGTGCCAGCAGCTGGGGACCGGAGGGGACTGAAGCTTTCTTT
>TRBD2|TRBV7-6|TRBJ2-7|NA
CASSPLAGSSYEQYF
TGTGCCAGCAGCCCCCTAGCGGGGAGCTCCTACGAGCAGTACTTC
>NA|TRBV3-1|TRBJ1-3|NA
CASSHLPDFSSGNTIYF
TGTGCCAGCAGCCACTTACCGGACTTCAGCTCTGGAAACACCATATATTTT
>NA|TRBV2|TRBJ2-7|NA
CASEGLGTYEQYF
TGTGCCAGCGAGGGCTTGGGTACCTACGAGCAGTACTTC
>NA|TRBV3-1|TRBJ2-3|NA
CASSQDGSSTDTQYF
TGTGCCAGCAGCCAAGACGGTTCTAGCACAGATACGCAGTATTTT
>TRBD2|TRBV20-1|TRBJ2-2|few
CSVTGGTSGNTGELFF
TGCAGTGTAACCGGGGGGACTAGCGGAAACACCGGGGAGCTGTTTTTT
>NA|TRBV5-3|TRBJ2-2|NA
CASNLAGTGVLFF
TGTGCCAGCAACCTTGCGGGCACCGGGGTGCTGTTTTTT
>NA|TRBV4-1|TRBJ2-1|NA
CASSAGTEQFF
TGCGCCAGCAGTGCTGGGACTGAGCAGTTCTTC
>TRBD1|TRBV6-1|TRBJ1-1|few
CASSTGQEAAFF
TGTGCCAGCAGCACCGGACAGGAGGCTGCTTTCTTT
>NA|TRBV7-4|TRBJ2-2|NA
CASSWIGSTGELFF
TGTGCCAGCAGCTGGATAGGGTCTACCGGGGAGCTGTTTTTT
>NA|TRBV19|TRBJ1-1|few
CASRLRGRDEAFF
TGTGCCAGTAGACTCCGGGGCCGCGATGAAGCTTTCTTT
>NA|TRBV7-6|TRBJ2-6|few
CASATRTTGLKGANVLTF
TGTGCCAGCGCAACTCGTACAACAGGGCTCAAAGGGGCCAACGTCCTGACTTTC
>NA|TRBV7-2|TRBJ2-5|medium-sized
CASSSITGSETQYF
TGTGCCAGCAGCTCAATAACAGGATCCGAGACCCAGTACTTC
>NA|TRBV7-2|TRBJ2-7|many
CASTRSGYEQYF
TGTGCCAGCACTCGTAGCGGCTACGAGCAGTACTTC
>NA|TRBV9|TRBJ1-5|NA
CSSSEGPGNQPQHF
TGTTCCAGCAGCGAAGGGCCGGGCAATCAGCCCCAGCATTTT
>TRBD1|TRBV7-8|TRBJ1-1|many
CASSLLDTFGTVIPNTEAFF
TGTGCCAGCAGCTTATTGGATACGTTTGGGACAGTTATTCCGAACACTGAAGCTTTCTTT
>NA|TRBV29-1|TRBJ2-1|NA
CSADNEQFF
TGCAGCGCCGACAATGAGCAGTTCTTC
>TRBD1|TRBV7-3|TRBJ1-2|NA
CASSPTGGPTNYGYTF
TGTGCCAGCAGCCCAACAGGGGGACCGACTAACTATGGCTACACCTTC
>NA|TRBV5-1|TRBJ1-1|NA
CASSYCEQMNTEAFF
TGCGCCAGCAGCTACTGTGAACAGATGAACACTGAAGCTTTCTTT
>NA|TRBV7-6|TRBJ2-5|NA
CASSLGPGLGETQYF
TGTGCCAGCAGCTTAGGGCCTGGGCTGGGGGAGACCCAGTACTTC
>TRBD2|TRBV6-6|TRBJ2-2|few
CASSYGLAGGIGGELFF
TGTGCCAGCAGTTATGGACTAGCGGGGGGGATTGGCGGGGAGCTGTTTTTT
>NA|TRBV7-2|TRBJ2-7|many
CASSGTEIYYEQYF
TGTGCCAGCAGTGGCACGGAAATTTACTACGAGCAGTACTTC
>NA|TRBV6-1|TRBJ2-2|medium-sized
CASSVLQGALTGELFF
TGTGCCAGCAGTGTCTTGCAAGGTGCCCTCACCGGGGAGCTGTTTTTT
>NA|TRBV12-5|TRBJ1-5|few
CASGFSSDSKPQHF
TGTGCTAGTGGTTTTAGTAGTGATAGTAAGCCCCAGCATTTT
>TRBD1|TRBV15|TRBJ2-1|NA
CAIGDRSYNEQFF
TGTGCCATCGGGGACAGGAGCTACAATGAGCAGTTCTTC
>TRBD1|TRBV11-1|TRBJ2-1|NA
CASSSDRESYNEQFF
TGTGCCAGCAGCTCGGACAGGGAGTCCTACAATGAGCAGTTCTTC
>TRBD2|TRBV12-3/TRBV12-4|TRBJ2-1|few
CASSFGGAIEQFF
TGTGCCAGCAGTTTCGGGGGGGCTATTGAGCAGTTCTTC
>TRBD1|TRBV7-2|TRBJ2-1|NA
CASSTAGGGGEQFF
TGTGCCAGCAGCACGGCAGGGGGCGGCGGTGAGCAGTTCTTC
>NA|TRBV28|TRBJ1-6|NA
CASSLGRGYSPLHF
TGTGCCAGCAGTTTGGGCAGGGGTTACTCACCCCTCCACTTT
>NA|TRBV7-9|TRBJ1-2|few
CASSLGPHYGYTF
TGTGCCAGCAGCCTGGGCCCCCACTATGGCTACACCTTC
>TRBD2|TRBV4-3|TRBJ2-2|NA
CASSQAGGNTGELFF
TGCGCCAGCAGCCAAGCGGGAGGGAACACCGGGGAGCTGTTTTTT
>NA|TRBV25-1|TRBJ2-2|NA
CASSDYIGQANTGELFF
TGTGCCAGCAGTGATTACATCGGGCAGGCGAACACCGGGGAGCTGTTTTTT